This entry is about one TCR beta chain. Its antigen remains unidentified. The ends lost 3 bases at V and 6 bases at J; junction bases unmatched: 5. There are 15 residues in the CDR3. The data derive from a study of CD8 T cells in ankylosing spondylitis. Points from the study as a whole: Prior work had noted some motif variants in reactive arthritis blood and synovial fluid. Reportedly, significant enrichment of disease-linked clones occurred in matched ankylosing spondylitis synovial fluid. For ankylosing spondylitis blood, a TCR beta motif of roughly 8 highly homologous variants appeared characteristic.

Scientists made TCR beta libraries using quantitative 5'-RACE with molecular barcodes. TCRdb called the 5' RACE reads again in MiXCR, with one record for every CDR3 protein. The sample carries about 360,000 distinct CDR3 sequences, 20% recorded once. Sequenced input: blood, either unsorted or a sorted T cell fraction (not recorded which). The clonotype originates from a male donor with ankylosing spondylitis or in good health (not recorded which). The chain employs TRBV12-3 or TRBV12-4 and TRBJ1-4; 9 bases match TRBD1. The CDR3 DNA reads TGTGCCAGCAGTTTGATCGGGACAGGGTATGAAAAACTGTTTTTT. Its translation: CASSLIGTGYEKLFF.